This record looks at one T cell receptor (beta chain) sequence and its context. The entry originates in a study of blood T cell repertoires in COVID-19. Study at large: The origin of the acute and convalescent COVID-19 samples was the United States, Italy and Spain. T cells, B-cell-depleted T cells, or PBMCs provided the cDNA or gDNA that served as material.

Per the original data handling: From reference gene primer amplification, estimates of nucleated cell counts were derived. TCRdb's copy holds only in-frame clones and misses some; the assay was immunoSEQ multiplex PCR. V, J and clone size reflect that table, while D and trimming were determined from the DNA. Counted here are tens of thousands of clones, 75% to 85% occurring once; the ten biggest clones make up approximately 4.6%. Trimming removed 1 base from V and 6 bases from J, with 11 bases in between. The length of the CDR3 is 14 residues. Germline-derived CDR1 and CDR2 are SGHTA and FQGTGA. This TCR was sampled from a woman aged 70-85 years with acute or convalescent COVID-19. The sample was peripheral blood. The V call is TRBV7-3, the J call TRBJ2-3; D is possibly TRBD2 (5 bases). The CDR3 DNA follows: TGTGCCAGCAGCTTAATTCCAGGACTTGATACGCAGTATTTT. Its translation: CASSLIPGLDTQYF.